This T cell receptor beta chain was sequenced in a study of control samples from healthy donors and cancer patients. Note on this clone: The junction departs from germline at one end; a sequencing error may be responsible.

Sequenced by immunoSEQ multiplex PCR; TCRdb stores in-frame clones only, minus some. The sample includes 75,000 to 95,000 clones, about 81% of them seen just once. This CDR3 is 12 amino acids long. Per germline, CDR1 SGDLS and CDR2 YYNGEE. The sequenced sample was PBMCs. The chain is built from TRBV9 and TRBJ2-2; a weak D match, TRBD2 (5 bases). This clonotype was sampled from a man between 65 and 85 years old with lung cancer. CDR3 protein: CASSPPAGKLFF. CDR3 nucleotide sequence: TGTGCCAGCAGCCCCCCAGCCGGGAAGCTGTTTTTT.